This TCR beta chain derives from a study of vaccination and CD4 T cells after COVID-19. Sequenced with the Oncomine TCR Beta short-read assay was DNA taken from cultured CD4+ T cells. TCRdb re-analysed the PCR reads in MiXCR, keeping a single row per CDR3 protein. This sample has more than 10,000 distinct CDR3 sequences, with about 31% found just once. Trimming cost V 2 bases and J 7 bases; bases outside gene matches: 6. The CDR3 runs to 14 residues. Germline V gives CDR1 SEHNR, CDR2 FQNEAQ (reference sequence). Stated treatment: approximately nine-day PBMC culture with coronavirus spike peptide pools or control peptides (ViraFEST assay). As to this clonotype: The antigen is not known.

The sample consisted of CD4+ T cells from blood, cultured in vitro, taken after SARS-CoV-2 vaccination. This TCR came from a human donor who had recovered from COVID-19. The chain combines TRBV7-9 with TRBJ1-1, with 8 bases aligning to TRBD1. CDR3 region: CASSLPGGAREAFF. The CDR3 coding sequence is TGTGCCAGCAGCTTACCAGGGGGCGCCCGTGAAGCTTTCTTT.